Listed here are 32 T cell receptor beta chains from one sample, sequenced in a study of OX40 agonist ivuxolimab in advanced cancers. Measured with immunoSEQ multiplex PCR; TCRdb has only the in-frame clones, and not every one. The data show 49,000 or so clones, less than 90% seen once. The sample in question was CD4+ or CD8+ T cells sorted from blood, obtained in a trial of the OX40 agonist ivuxolimab. These receptors originate from an adult with an advanced solid tumor such as melanoma, head and neck, liver or kidney cancer.

This clone was seen a single time. The J gene is TRBJ2-7, the V gene TRBV5-1; D could derive from TRBD1 or TRBD2 (6 bases each). V gave up 0 bases and J gave up 1 base, with 11 bases separating them. The germline V gene encodes CDR1 SGHRS and CDR2 YFSETQ. CDR3 size: 15 residues. The DNA for the CDR3 is TGCGCCAGCAGCTTGGTAGGGGGGACTTCCTACGAGCAGTACTTC. Translated: CASSLVGGTSYEQYF. Full variable domain (remainder filled in from reference TRBV5-1 and TRBJ2-7): KAGVTQTPRYLIKTRGQQVTLSCSPISGHRSVSWYQQTPGQGLQFLFEYFSETQRNKGNFPGRFSGRQFSNSRSEMNVSTLELGDSALYLCASSLVGGTSYEQYFGPGTRLTVT.

The chain has TRBV5-8 and TRBJ2-7; weak D call: TRBD2 (5 bases). V lost 7 bases and J lost 0, with 14 bases in between. The germline V gene has CDR1 SGHTS and CDR2 YDEGEE. CDR3 length equals 14 residues. The CDR3 DNA sequence: TGTGCCAGCTGTCTAGCAGGCAGCTCCTACGAGCAGTACTTC. Translation: CASCLAGSSYEQYF.

The chain carries TRBV11-2 and TRBJ2-3, with TRBD2 as a possible D gene (6 bases). This CDR3 comprises 14 residues. Germline V gene sequence: CDR1 SGHAT, CDR2 FQNNGV. V was trimmed by 5 bases and J by 4 bases, leaving 13 bases between them. Here the CDR3 DNA reads TGTGCCAGCAGCGTACGACCGGGGGCAGATACGCAGTATTTT. Translating gives CASSVRPGADTQYF.

This clone was counted once. This sequence joins TRBV10-3 and TRBJ2-7; tentative D call: TRBD2 (5 bases). CDR1 ENHRY and CDR2 SYGVKD come from the germline V gene. V gave up 3 bases and J gave up 6 bases, with 12 bases separating them. The CDR3 is made up of 13 amino acids. The CDR3 DNA reads TGTGCCATCAGTGACTCGGACTGGGCCGAGCAGTACTTC. Its translation is CAISDSDWAEQYF.

The chain joins TRBV11-1 to TRBJ2-5, with D tentatively TRBD1 or TRBD2 (5 bases each). Trimming pared 1 base from V and 1 base from J, leaving 13 bases between. This CDR3 region has 16 residues. Per the germline V gene, CDR1 is SGHAT and CDR2 is FQDESV (reference sequence). The CDR3 DNA reads as TGTGCCAGCAGCTTAGATGGGGGTTTCGGCCAAGAGACCCAGTACTTC. Its protein product is CASSLDGGFGQETQYF.

The chain employs TRBV7-9 and TRBJ2-3; 13 bases align to TRBD2. CDR3 length: 18 amino acids. The ends lost 3 bases at V and 7 bases at J; junction bases unmatched: 13. Germline values: CDR1 SEHNR, CDR2 FQNEAQ (reference sequence). The CDR3 here is CASSFPGGTSGTRHTQYF. The CDR3, as DNA: TGTGCCAGCAGCTTCCCAGGCGGGACTAGCGGGACCCGCCATACGCAGTATTTT.

This chain connects TRBV19 to TRBJ2-4, with D possibly matching TRBD1 (5 bases). The CDR3 is 14 amino acids. Trimming removed 3 bases from V and 8 bases from J, with 14 bases in between. Germline lookup yields CDR1 LNHDA and CDR2 SQIVND (reference sequence). The CDR3 DNA sequence: TGTGCCAGTAGTATCGTCAGGGATTCGGACATTCAGTACTTC. This encodes CASSIVRDSDIQYF.

This chain connects TRBV7-2 to TRBJ2-7; D remains unclear. Per germline, CDR1 SGHTA and CDR2 FQGNSA. The V gene lost 4 bases and the J gene lost 3 bases, with 7 bases spanning the gap. This CDR3 is built from 12 residues. The CDR3 here is CASSSKFYEQYF. Written as DNA, the CDR3 is TGTGCCAGCAGCTCAAAGTTCTACGAGCAGTACTTC.

The rearrangement links TRBV7-3 to TRBJ2-2; perhaps TRBD2 as D (5 bases). CDR3 length: 14 amino acids. Trimming removed 5 bases at V and 2 bases at J, with 9 bases between. Germline V lookup: CDR1 SGHTA, CDR2 FQGTGA. The DNA of the CDR3 is TGTGCCAGCAGCGAAGGACTTAACACCGGGGAGCTGTTTTTT. It specifies CASSEGLNTGELFF.

The table lists this clone with a few counts. The J gene is TRBJ1-6, the V gene TRBV30, with 9 bases that match TRBD1. In germline, CDR1 is GTSNPN, CDR2 SVGIG (reference sequence). This CDR3 has 19 residues. V trimming: 2 bases; J trimming: 1 base; junction bases outside the gene matches: 12. The CDR3 DNA is TGTGCCTGGAGTCGAGGGACAGGGTCAACGAGTTCCTATAATTCACCCCTCCACTTT. It encodes CAWSRGTGSTSSYNSPLHF.

CDR3 sequence: CASSLESTEAFF. The CDR3 nucleotides are TGTGCCAGCAGTTTGGAGAGTACTGAAGCTTTCTTT. The gene calls are TRBV28 and TRBJ1-1; D is ambiguous. With 3 bases removed from V and 5 bases from J, the gap between germline ends came to 7 bases. Germline assignment: CDR1 MDHEN and CDR2 SYDVKM. The CDR3 spans 12 residues.

A single count supports this clone. The chain uses TRBV5-5 and TRBJ1-5; D unresolved. Germline lookup yields CDR1 SGHKS and CDR2 YYEKEE (reference sequence). V was shortened by 2 bases and J by 2 bases, with 8 bases between the two germline ends. The CDR3 is 14 amino acids. The CDR3 region has the DNA TGTGCCAGCAGCTTCTATCCGGGCAATCAGCCCCAGCATTTT. Translated, it gives CASSFYPGNQPQHF.

This rearrangement joins TRBV10-2 to TRBJ1-2, with D possibly being TRBD1 (5 bases). The CDR3 is 13 residues long. Trimming shortened V by 6 bases and J by 3 bases, and 11 bases separated the two germline ends. Germline V lookup: CDR1 WSHSY, CDR2 SAAADI. The CDR3 DNA follows: TGCGCCAGCAGAGATCTAGGGGACTATGGCTACACCTTC. Translation: CASRDLGDYGYTF.

V gene TRBV11-2 combines with J gene TRBJ1-1; TRBD1 aligns across 7 bases. The CDR3 is 15 residues long. Trimming removed 3 bases from V and 0 bases from J; junction bases left unmatched: 4. The germline gives CDR1 SGHAT, CDR2 FQNNGV. CDR3 protein: CASSFGQVLNTEAFF. For the CDR3, the DNA is TGTGCCAGCAGCTTCGGACAGGTTTTGAACACTGAAGCTTTCTTT.

This clone has only one observation. One end of the junction does not line up with germline, which may come from a read error. The rearrangement joins TRBV9 to TRBJ1-1, with 7 positions matching TRBD1. The germline CDR1 and CDR2 sequences are SGDLS and YYNGEE. The CDR3 is made up of 14 amino acids. DNA for the CDR3: TGTGCCAGCACCGTAGGGGGCGAGAACACTGAAGCTTTCTTT. It specifies CASTVGGENTEAFF. Looking up the rest from reference TRBV9 and TRBJ1-1 gives the full variable domain: DSGVTQTPKHLITATGQRVTLRCSPRSGDLSVYWYQQSLDQGLQFLIQYYNGEERAKGNILERFSAQQFPDLHSELNLSSLELGDSALYFCASTVGGENTEAFFGQGTRLTVV.

The chain combines TRBV14 with TRBJ2-7, with TRBD1 matching over 9 bases. This CDR3 region has 14 residues. With 4 bases clipped from V and 6 bases from J, the junction kept 7 bases outside the gene matches. Germline V gene sequence: CDR1 SGHDN, CDR2 FVKESK. The CDR3 nucleotides read TGTGCCAGCAGCCTGGGGACAGGGTTCCCCGAGCAGTACTTC. It translates to CASSLGTGFPEQYF.

This chain uses TRBV5-1 with TRBJ2-7; tentatively, D is TRBD1 or TRBD2 (5 bases each). V dropped 0 bases and J dropped 3 bases, with 13 bases sitting between them. The germline CDR1 and CDR2 sequences are SGHRS and YFSETQ. CDR3 length: 15 amino acids. CDR3 coding DNA: TGCGCCAGCAGCTTGGCCGGGGACGGCTACTACGAGCAGTACTTC. Translation gives CASSLAGDGYYEQYF.

This chain connects TRBV10-3 to TRBJ2-3; D gene unclear. The CDR3 is 15 residues long. In germline, CDR1 is ENHRY, CDR2 SYGVKD. Trimming stripped 0 bases from V and 2 bases from J, with 9 bases between. CDR3 loop: CAISESGADTDTQYF. The CDR3 region has the DNA TGTGCCATCAGTGAGTCTGGAGCAGACACAGATACGCAGTATTTT.

This clone was observed once. The chain links TRBV11-3 to TRBJ2-1; 11 bases agree with TRBD2. The CDR3 runs 16 residues. Trimming at V came to 5 bases and at J to 2 bases, leaving 5 bases not matched to a gene. Per the germline V gene, CDR1 is SGHNT and CDR2 is YENEEA. The CDR3 sequence: CASSAQLAGAYNEQFF. The CDR3 DNA follows: TGTGCCAGCAGCGCCCAACTAGCGGGAGCCTACAATGAGCAGTTCTTC.

The chain carries TRBV5-4 and TRBJ2-7; 8 nucleotides line up with TRBD1. Germline CDR1 and CDR2: SGHNT and YYREEE (reference sequence). This CDR3 is 15 amino acids long. Germline trimming cut 5 bases from V and 0 bases from J; bases unmatched to any gene: 7. The CDR3: CASRQDRVSSYEQYF. The CDR3 bases are TGTGCCAGCAGACAGGACAGGGTCTCCTCCTACGAGCAGTACTTC. Using reference TRBV5-4 and TRBJ2-7 for the parts outside the CDR3, the full variable domain is ETGVTQSPTHLIKTRGQQVTLRCSSQSGHNTVSWYQQALGQGPQFIFQYYREEENGRGNFPPRFSGLQFPNYSSELNVNALELDDSALYLCASRQDRVSSYEQYFGPGTRLTVT.

This rearrangement joins TRBV25-1 to TRBJ2-3, with D perhaps given as TRBD1 or TRBD2 (8 bases each). V was cut by 6 bases and J by 9 bases, with 25 bases left in between. Germline lookup yields CDR1 MGHDK and CDR2 SYGVNS. There are 16 residues in the CDR3. The CDR3 DNA reads TGTGCCAGCAGGCCCCCCGGACAGGGTGGCGGGGGGACGCAGTATTTT. This translates into CASRPPGQGGGGTQYF.

This chain joins TRBV7-2 and TRBJ2-7; D is undetermined. V was shortened by 2 bases and J by 5 bases, with 7 bases between the two germline ends. Germline V CDR1 and CDR2: SGHTA, FQGNSA. The CDR3 runs to 12 residues. The CDR3 DNA is TGTGCCAGCAGCTTAAATACCGACGAGCAGTACTTC. It translates to CASSLNTDEQYF. Full variable domain (remainder filled in from reference TRBV7-2 and TRBJ2-7): GAGVSQSPSNKVTEKGKDVELRCDPISGHTALYWYRQSLGQGLEFLIYFQGNSAPDKSGLPSDRFSAERTGGSVSTLTIQRTQQEDSAVYLCASSLNTDEQYFGPGTRLTVT.

The sample holds one count of this clone. J is TRBJ2-3 and V is TRBV23-1; the match to TRBD2 covers 7 bases. TRBV23-1 is sorted into the ORF group, with uncertain function. The CDR3 contains 16 residues. The trim removed 3 bases at V and 1 base at J, leaving 7 bases unmatched. CDR3 DNA sequence: TGCGCCAGCAGTCACCCTACGGGGGGTGGCACAGATACGCAGTATTTT. It translates to CASSHPTGGGTDTQYF.

This clone showed up just once. This chain connects TRBV5-5 to TRBJ1-5, with unresolved D. Looked up from germline, CDR1 is SGHKS and CDR2 is YYEKEE (reference sequence). The CDR3 has 12 amino acids. Trimming cost V 2 bases and J 7 bases, with 7 bases left between them. The CDR3 protein is CASSFLGQPQHF. The DNA of the CDR3 is TGTGCCAGCAGCTTTCTGGGGCAGCCCCAGCATTTT.

The chain has TRBV10-3 and TRBJ2-5; TRBD2 aligns across 13 bases. Germline CDR1 and CDR2: ENHRY and SYGVKD. Trimming cost V 6 bases and J 5 bases; bases outside gene matches: 3. This CDR3 is built from 14 residues. The CDR3 DNA follows: TGTGCCATCAGCGGACTAGCGGGAGAGGAGACCCAGTACTTC. Encoded protein: CAISGLAGEETQYF.

The rearrangement joins TRBV10-3 to TRBJ2-1; TRBD1 is a possible D gene (5 bases). Trimming shortened V by 7 bases and J by 5 bases, and 12 bases separated the two germline ends. This CDR3 contains 13 residues. Germline V CDR1 and CDR2: ENHRY, SYGVKD. DNA for the CDR3: TGTGCCATCACTCGCTCCAGGGACAATGAGCAGTTCTTC. It specifies CAITRSRDNEQFF.

This clone appeared once. This chain connects TRBV13 to TRBJ2-7; tentatively, D is TRBD1 (5 bases). V was trimmed by 4 bases and J by 0 bases, leaving 13 bases between them. The germline gives CDR1 PRHDT, CDR2 FYEKMQ (reference sequence). The CDR3 loop spans 15 amino acids. Here the CDR3 reads CASSSTAMSSYEQYF. CDR3 in DNA: TGTGCCAGCAGCTCGACAGCCATGAGCTCCTACGAGCAGTACTTC.

This sequence joins TRBV10-3 and TRBJ2-3; D is unclear. The CDR3 runs 13 residues. With 8 bases removed from V and 2 bases from J, the gap between germline ends came to 11 bases. Germline V gene data show CDR1 as ENHRY and CDR2 as SYGVKD. CDR3 loop: CAIALSPTDTQYF. The CDR3 DNA follows: TGTGCCATCGCCCTTAGCCCCACAGATACGCAGTATTTT.

This clone was seen a single time. The V and J genes are TRBV7-2 and TRBJ2-1, with TRBD2 identical over 10 bases. V trimming: 4 bases; J trimming: 7 bases; junction bases outside the gene matches: 16. In germline, CDR1 is SGHTA, CDR2 FQGNSA. The CDR3 is 18 residues long. The CDR3 nucleotides read TGTGCCAGCAGCTCCTTTCATTTGAGCGGGGGGGCGATAAATGAGCAGTTCTTC. Its translation: CASSSFHLSGGAINEQFF. Supplemented by reference TRBV7-2 and TRBJ2-1, the full variable domain reads GAGVSQSPSNKVTEKGKDVELRCDPISGHTALYWYRQSLGQGLEFLIYFQGNSAPDKSGLPSDRFSAERTGGSVSTLTIQRTQQEDSAVYLCASSSFHLSGGAINEQFFGPGTRLTVL.

The chain combines TRBV4-3 with TRBJ2-2; the match to TRBD1 covers 9 bases. V dropped 4 bases and J dropped 6; count of bases not matched to a gene: 9. This CDR3 comprises 16 residues. Germline V gene data show CDR1 as LGHNA and CDR2 as YSLEER. CDR3 DNA sequence: TGCGCCAGCAGCCCCTTTGGACAGGGGCCCGCCGGGGAGCTGTTTTTT. Residues: CASSPFGQGPAGELFF.

The chain links TRBV9 to TRBJ1-1; TRBD1 might be the D (6 bases). The CDR3 covers 13 residues. Germline V lookup: CDR1 SGDLS, CDR2 YYNGEE. Trimming pared 4 bases from V and 5 bases from J, leaving 12 bases between. The CDR3 DNA reads TGTGCCAGCAGCACACGGGGGCAAACTGAAGCTTTCTTT. Translating gives CASSTRGQTEAFF. The variable domain in full, with the rest retrieved from reference TRBV9 and TRBJ1-1, is DSGVTQTPKHLITATGQRVTLRCSPRSGDLSVYWYQQSLDQGLQFLIQYYNGEERAKGNILERFSAQQFPDLHSELNLSSLELGDSALYFCASSTRGQTEAFFGQGTRLTVV.

The rearrangement links TRBV10-2 to TRBJ1-2; TRBD1 agrees at 10 bases. The CDR3 spans 15 residues. Germline-derived CDR1 and CDR2 are WSHSY and SAAADI. With V trimmed by 6 bases and J by 2 bases, 6 bases remained unmatched. The CDR3: CASRPEGQGNYGYTF. In DNA form, the CDR3 reads TGCGCCAGCAGGCCCGAGGGACAGGGGAACTATGGCTACACCTTC.